Listed here is a single TCR beta chain. Its specificity is not known. Germline-derived CDR1 and CDR2 are SGHTA and FQGNSA. The CDR3 contains 15 residues. J gave up 2 bases and V 7 bases, and 8 bases lay outside the gene matches. The protocol was immunoSEQ multiplex PCR, while the TCRdb copy is restricted to in-frame clones and leaves out a portion. Of some 95,000 clones detected, over 85% appear once; the ten largest clones hold 2.8%. This record belongs to a study of T cell responses to AZD1222 COVID-19 vaccine. Findings and limits, study-wide: Only a handful of AZD1222 recipients, several in all, had baseline seropositivity. Spike-wide vaccine-associated CD4 TCRs dominated at 160-218 and 743-854.

The sequencing used peripheral blood, collected on day 0 of MenACWY control vaccination. The clonotype was recovered from an adult in good health. The gene calls are TRBV7-2 and TRBJ2-5; 9 bases line up with TRBD2. This CDR3 reads CASKISGGAQETQYF. CDR3 sequence (DNA): TGTGCCAGCAAGATTAGCGGGGGCGCACAAGAGACCCAGTACTTC.